The entry below describes one TCR beta chain. The antigen is not known. The sample originates from a study of cytomegalovirus exposure and HLA in healthy donors. Both 60 Vbeta primers and 13 Jbeta primers went into the PCR. Sequencing was performed with immunoSEQ multiplex PCR; in TCRdb, only in-frame clones are kept and a portion is missing. The data show more than 95,000 clones, roughly 80% seen once. General study results and limits: Cytomegalovirus-associated status was assigned to 150 to 200 TCR beta chains.

The germline gives CDR1 SGHTA, CDR2 FQGTGA. Trimming left V 8 bases short and J 8 bases short, with 21 bases between. CDR3 length: 14 amino acids. The rearrangement joins TRBV7-3 to TRBJ1-1; D is perhaps TRBD1 (6 bases). Sequencing was carried out using PBMCs. This TCR was sampled from a woman aged 40 to 50 in good health and CMV-seronegative. The CDR3 region has the DNA TGTGCCAGCCGACCCCAGGGGAGGGGTGGGGAAGCTTTCTTT. Residues: CASRPQGRGGEAFF.